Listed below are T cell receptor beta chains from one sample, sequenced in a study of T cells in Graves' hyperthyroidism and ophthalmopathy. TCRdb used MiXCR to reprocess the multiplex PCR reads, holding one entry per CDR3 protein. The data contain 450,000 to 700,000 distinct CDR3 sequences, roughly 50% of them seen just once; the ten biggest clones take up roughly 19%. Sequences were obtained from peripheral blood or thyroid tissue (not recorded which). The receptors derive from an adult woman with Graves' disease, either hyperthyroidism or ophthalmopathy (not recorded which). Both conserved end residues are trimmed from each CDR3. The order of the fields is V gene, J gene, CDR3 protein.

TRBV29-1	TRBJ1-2	SVEVGGSYGYT
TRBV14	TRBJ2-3	ASSQVSLRDTQY
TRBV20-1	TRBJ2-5	SARRTRETQY
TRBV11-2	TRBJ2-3	ASSLRQASTQY
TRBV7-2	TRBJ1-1	ASSWPGPGGTEAF
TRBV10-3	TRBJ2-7	AISAGHEQY
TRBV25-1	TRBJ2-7	ASLLAGPYEQY
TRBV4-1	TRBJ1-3	ASSQERFSGNTIY
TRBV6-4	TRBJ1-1	ASGTSPDSEAF
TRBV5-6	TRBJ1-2	ASSLEQAAYGYT
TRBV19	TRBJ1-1	ASSMRGTEAF
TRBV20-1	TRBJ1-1	SATLDGYTEAF